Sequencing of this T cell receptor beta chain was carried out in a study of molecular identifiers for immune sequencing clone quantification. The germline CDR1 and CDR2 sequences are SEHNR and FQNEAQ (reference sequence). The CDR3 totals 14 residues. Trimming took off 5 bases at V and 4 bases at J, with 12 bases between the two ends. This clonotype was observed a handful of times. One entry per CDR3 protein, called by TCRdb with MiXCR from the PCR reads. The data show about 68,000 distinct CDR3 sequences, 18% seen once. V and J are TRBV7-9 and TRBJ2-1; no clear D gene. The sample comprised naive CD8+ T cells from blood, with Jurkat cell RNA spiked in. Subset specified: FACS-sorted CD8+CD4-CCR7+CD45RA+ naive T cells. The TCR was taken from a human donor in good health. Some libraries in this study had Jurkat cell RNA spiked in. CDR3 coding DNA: TGTGCCAGCAGCCGGGTCGAATGGTACAATGAGCAGTTCTTC. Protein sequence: CASSRVEWYNEQFF.